This is a list of T cell receptor beta chains from one sample in a study of blood T cell repertoires in COVID-19. TCRdb keeps only in-frame clones here, not all; method: immunoSEQ multiplex PCR. The sample includes about 270,000 clones, around four fifths of them seen just once. Material: peripheral blood. The receptors stem from a woman between 50 and 59 years old with active or convalescent COVID-19. Both conserved end residues are part of each CDR3. Fields, in order: D gene, J gene, clone size, V gene, CDR3 DNA, CDR3 protein. D genes are given only for firm matches. Size values are once, few and many counts, or a class for expanded clones, and some rows have none.

NA | TRBJ1-2 | once | TRBV18 | TGTGCCAGCTCACCACCCGGGACACCCTATGGCTACACCTTC | CASSPPGTPYGYTF
TRBD2 | TRBJ2-7 | NA | TRBV5-4 | TGTGCCAGCAGCTTGGGGGTAGCGGGGGGTTACGAGCAGTACTTC | CASSLGVAGGYEQYF
NA | TRBJ2-7 | NA | TRBV9 | TGTGCCAGCAGCGTAGGCGGGGGCAACTACTACGAGCAGTACTTC | CASSVGGGNYYEQYF
TRBD1 | TRBJ2-2 | once | TRBV3-1/TRBV3-2 | TGTGCCAGCAGTCAGTGGGACAGAGTGAACACCGGGGAGCTGTTTTTT | CASSQWDRVNTGELFF
TRBD1 | TRBJ1-3 | once | TRBV5-8 | TGTGCCAGCAGCTTCGGGACAGGCGGAAACACCATATATTTT | CASSFGTGGNTIYF
NA | TRBJ1-3 | NA | TRBV7-9 | TGTGCCAGCAGCTTAAGGGGCCTCGGTAACACCATATATTTT | CASSLRGLGNTIYF
NA | TRBJ2-5 | NA | TRBV7-3 | TGTGCCAGCAGCATCCGGAGGGAGGAGACCCAGTACTTC | CASSIRREETQYF
NA | TRBJ2-1 | NA | TRBV19 | TGTGCCAGTAGTGAAGGGGCCTACAATGAGCAGTTCTTC | CASSEGAYNEQFF
NA | TRBJ2-7 | NA | TRBV5-5 | TGTGCCAGCAGCCGGGACTTACTACGAGACGAGCAGTACTTC | CASSRDLLRDEQYF
TRBD1 | TRBJ1-2 | NA | TRBV5-1 | TGCGCCAGCAGCTTGGGACAGGGGAGCTATGGCTACACCTTC | CASSLGQGSYGYTF
NA | TRBJ2-3 | NA | TRBV5-4 | TGTGCCAGCAGCTTGTTTGCGGGGACCGGGGGAGATACGCAGTATTTT | CASSLFAGTGGDTQYF
TRBD1 | TRBJ2-3 | NA | TRBV6-5 | TGTGCCAGCAGTTACGGTGGGACAGGGAACGCAGATACGCAGTATTTT | CASSYGGTGNADTQYF
TRBD2 | TRBJ2-7 | NA | TRBV18 | TGTGCCAGCTCACCCCCTAGCGGGAGGCCAACCTACGAGCAGTACTTC | CASSPPSGRPTYEQYF
NA | TRBJ2-2 | NA | TRBV7-2 | TGTGCCAGCAGCCCCCGGATTAGCGGCCCCGGGGAGCTGTTTTTT | CASSPRISGPGELFF
NA | TRBJ2-2 | NA | TRBV2 | TGTGCCAGCAGAGGAGGGGTCGACACCGGGGAGCTGTTTTTT | CASRGGVDTGELFF
TRBD1 | TRBJ2-7 | NA | TRBV4-1 | TGCGCCAGCAGCCACGGACAGGGGGCGTACGAGCAGTACTTC | CASSHGQGAYEQYF
NA | TRBJ2-7 | NA | TRBV20-1 | TGCAGTGCTAGATTAACCTACGAGCAGTACTTC | CSARLTYEQYF
TRBD2 | TRBJ2-7 | NA | TRBV7-9 | TGTGCCAGCAGCCCGCGGACTAGCGGGAGAACGAGTCCCTACGAGCAGTACTTC | CASSPRTSGRTSPYEQYF
NA | TRBJ2-2 | NA | TRBV18 | TGTGCCAGCTCATCCCAACAGGGATCCGGGGAGCTGTTTTTT | CASSSQQGSGELFF
TRBD1 | TRBJ1-5 | NA | TRBV6-6 | TGTGCCAGCAGTTTCCTCCGGGACAGGGTTCAGCCCCAGCATTTT | CASSFLRDRVQPQHF
TRBD2 | TRBJ2-3 | NA | TRBV19 | TGTGCCAGTAAAGCCGGGACTACCAGCACAGATACGCAGTATTTT | CASKAGTTSTDTQYF
TRBD1 | TRBJ2-7 | once | TRBV6-5 | TGTGCCAGCAGGATAACCGGGACAGCGGACGAGCAGTACTTC | CASRITGTADEQYF
TRBD2 | TRBJ2-7 | NA | TRBV27 | TGTGCCAGCAGTTCCCCGATGAGCGGGAGCGGCGAGCAGTACTTC | CASSSPMSGSGEQYF
TRBD2 | TRBJ2-2 | NA | TRBV3-1/TRBV3-2 | TGTGCCAGCAGTTTAGCGGGTGGGAACACCGGGGAGCTGTTTTTT | CASSLAGGNTGELFF
NA | TRBJ1-5 | NA | TRBV20-1 | TGCAGTGCTAGTGGGGCCTATAGCAATCAGCCCCAGCATTTT | CSASGAYSNQPQHF
NA | TRBJ2-4 | NA | TRBV4-2 | TGTGCCAGCAGCCACCAGGGAACGTTAAAAAACATTCAGTACTTC | CASSHQGTLKNIQYF
TRBD2 | TRBJ2-2 | NA | TRBV9 | TGTGCCAGCAGCCCCTGGGCTAGCGGGCTGAACACCGGGGAGCTGTTTTTT | CASSPWASGLNTGELFF
NA | TRBJ1-1 | once | TRBV7-9 | TGTGCCAGCAGCTTCGTTTCGGGCACTGAAGCTTTCTTT | CASSFVSGTEAFF
TRBD1 | TRBJ1-1 | NA | TRBV5-6 | TGTGCCAGCAGCACCTGGACAGGCCCTATGAACACTGAAGCTTTCTTT | CASSTWTGPMNTEAFF
TRBD1 | TRBJ1-4 | NA | TRBV11-2 | TGTGCCAGCAGACGTAAGACAGGGCCTAATGAAAAACTGTTTTTT | CASRRKTGPNEKLFF
NA | TRBJ2-3 | NA | TRBV7-6 | TGTGCCAGCAGCTTAGTACCCTCGGGAGCGACAGATACGCAGTATTTT | CASSLVPSGATDTQYF
NA | TRBJ2-7 | NA | TRBV7-9 | TGTGCCAGCAGCTTAGGTCCGCCGGGGGAGCAGTACTTC | CASSLGPPGEQYF
NA | TRBJ1-3 | NA | TRBV24-1 | TGTGCCACCAGTGCCCAGACAGAGAGCTCTGGAAACACCATATATTTT | CATSAQTESSGNTIYF
NA | TRBJ2-1 | few | TRBV12-3/TRBV12-4 | TGTGCCAGCACTTTTAGGGGCAATGAGCAGTTCTTC | CASTFRGNEQFF
NA | TRBJ2-3 | NA | TRBV9 | TGTGCCAGCAGCGGCTATCCCATTCCTAGCACAGATACGCAGTATTTT | CASSGYPIPSTDTQYF
NA | TRBJ2-5 | NA | TRBV6-4 | TGTGCCAGCAGTGACGGAGGGACCCTAGAGACCCAGTACTTC | CASSDGGTLETQYF
NA | TRBJ1-3 | NA | TRBV15 | TGTGCCACCAGCGGTAAAGTACAGAGATATTTT | CATSGKVQRYF
NA | TRBJ2-5 | once | TRBV11-2 | TGTGCCAGCAGCTTAGTCAGGGGAGAGACCCAGTACTTC | CASSLVRGETQYF
NA | TRBJ1-2 | NA | TRBV28 | TGTGCCAGCAGTTTACTAGGTGGACAGAACGGCGGCTACACCTTC | CASSLLGGQNGGYTF
NA | TRBJ2-1 | few | TRBV5-4 | TGTGCCAGCAGCCCGACTAGCGACAGGGTGGGTGAGCAGTTCTTC | CASSPTSDRVGEQFF
TRBD1 | TRBJ1-5 | NA | TRBV18 | TGTGCCAGCTCACCCGGACAGGGACAGCCCCAGCATTTT | CASSPGQGQPQHF
NA | TRBJ2-3 | NA | TRBV6-1 | TGTGCCAGCAGTGAACAACTAGAGCGAGATACGCAGTATTTT | CASSEQLERDTQYF
NA | TRBJ1-1 | NA | TRBV5-1 | TGCGCCAGCAGCTTGCGTCGCGGGGCCACTGAAGCTTTCTTT | CASSLRRGATEAFF
NA | TRBJ1-1 | NA | TRBV4-1 | TGCGCCAGCAGCCAACGTCAGGGAGGTACTGAAGCTTTCTTT | CASSQRQGGTEAFF
NA | TRBJ1-2 | once | TRBV14 | TGTGCCAGCAGTCACAGGGATCGGGGCTACACCTTC | CASSHRDRGYTF
TRBD2 | TRBJ2-3 | NA | TRBV6-2/TRBV6-3 | TGTGCCAGCAGTTACAATTTCGAACTAGCGGGACGAGTAACCGATACGCAGTATTTT | CASSYNFELAGRVTDTQYF
TRBD2 | TRBJ2-7 | NA | TRBV18 | TGTGCCAGCTCACCCAAGGCCGGGAGGACGAGCTCCTACGAGCAGTACTTC | CASSPKAGRTSSYEQYF
TRBD2 | TRBJ2-7 | NA | TRBV5-8 | TGTGCCAGCAGCTTGGGGACCCTGACTAGCGGGATCTCCTACGAGCAGTACTTC | CASSLGTLTSGISYEQYF
NA | TRBJ1-2 | NA | TRBV6-5 | TGTGCCAGCAGAAGATACAGGGATGGAAACTATGGCTACACCTTC | CASRRYRDGNYGYTF
TRBD1 | TRBJ2-3 | few | TRBV28 | TGTGCCAGCAGTTTATGCGTTACCGGACAGGGGTGCATCGATACGCAGTATTTT | CASSLCVTGQGCIDTQYF
NA | TRBJ1-1 | NA | TRBV2 | TGTGCCAGCAGGGCCGGGGGCACTGAAGCTTTCTTT | CASRAGGTEAFF
NA | TRBJ2-7 | once | TRBV13 | TGTGCCAGCAGCGGTGAGGGGGACGAGCAGTACTTC | CASSGEGDEQYF
NA | TRBJ1-5 | NA | TRBV28 | TGTGCCAGCAGGACACATAGCAATCAGCCCCAGCATTTT | CASRTHSNQPQHF
TRBD1 | TRBJ2-3 | once | TRBV28 | TGTGCCAGCAGTTTAGGGACAGGGGTAACAGATACGCAGTATTTT | CASSLGTGVTDTQYF
NA | TRBJ1-3 | NA | TRBV29-1 | TGCAGCGTTACCCGCTCCCAGGGTGACGGAAACACCATATATTTT | CSVTRSQGDGNTIYF
NA | TRBJ1-5 | few | TRBV27 | TGTGCCAGCGGCCCGGGGGACAGCAATCAGCCCCAGCATTTT | CASGPGDSNQPQHF
TRBD1 | TRBJ2-2 | NA | TRBV6-5 | TGTGCCAGCAGGGGGGGGACAGGGCACACCGGGGAGCTGTTTTTT | CASRGGTGHTGELFF
NA | TRBJ1-1 | NA | TRBV4-1 | TGCGCCAGCAGCCAAGATCTTACAGGGCCCACTGAAGCTTTCTTT | CASSQDLTGPTEAFF
TRBD2 | TRBJ2-1 | NA | TRBV25-1 | TGTGCCAGCAGTGACCCAGGACTAGCGATCTACAATGAGCAGTTCTTC | CASSDPGLAIYNEQFF